This T cell receptor (beta chain) was retrieved from a study of a mutant IDH1 vaccine in newly diagnosed glioma. Study context: Vaccination was launched 4-6 weeks after radiotherapy alone, or with temozolomide cycles. Patients under treatment included about 60% males and approximately 38% females and had a mean age of approximately 44 years. Whole-study findings and limits: Pseudoprogression appears to have had no connection to changes in top peripheral T cell clonotypes. A vaccine-induced immune response developed in roughly 93% of the patients.

The time point is: week 23, last vaccination. Each dose delivered 300 ug of mutant IDH1 20-mer peptide subcutaneously with imiquimod. Sequencing used immunoSEQ multiplex PCR; TCRdb keeps in-frame clones, though not all of them. Of about 86,000 clones in the sample, approximately 85% were seen once. Germline V gene data show CDR1 as SGHTA and CDR2 as FQGNSA. The CDR3 has 14 residues. V dropped 1 base and J dropped 5 bases, with 10 bases sitting between them. A note on this clone: The target antigen is unknown.

This chain links TRBV7-2 with TRBJ2-3; D may be TRBD2 (6 bases). The TCR comes from a man younger than 40 with glioma. Some clones in this sample may be carry-over from other donors' samples. Here the sequenced sample was PBMCs, taken from a glioma patient whose treatment included an IDH1 peptide vaccine. CDR3 bases: TGTGCCAGCAGCTTAGTGGGACTGCAAGATACGCAGTATTTT. Translated, it gives CASSLVGLQDTQYF. The variable domain in full, completed from reference TRBV7-2 and TRBJ2-3, reads GAGVSQSPSNKVTEKGKDVELRCDPISGHTALYWYRQSLGQGLEFLIYFQGNSAPDKSGLPSDRFSAERTGGSVSTLTIQRTQQEDSAVYLCASSLVGLQDTQYFGPGTRLTVL.